The rows below give T cell receptor beta chains drawn from one sample of a study of T cell responses to AZD1222 COVID-19 vaccine. Some clones are missing from TCRdb's copy, which holds only in-frame ones; the method was immunoSEQ multiplex PCR. The data contain 200,000 to 250,000 clones, about 95% of them singletons. This sample comprised peripheral blood, obtained 28 days after the second dose of the MenACWY control vaccine. The source is an adult who received the MenACWY meningococcal vaccine as a control. The CDR3 runs from the conserved cysteine through the conserved F or W. D genes are given only for firm matches. The size field is filled for only some rows; it gives once, few, many or a size class.

D gene	V gene	J gene	clone size	CDR3 DNA	CDR3 protein
.	TRBV19	TRBJ1-2	.	TGTGCCAGTAGTCCTCCTCAACGGGGAGATAGCGATGGCTACACCTTC	CASSPPQRGDSDGYTF
.	TRBV27	TRBJ2-3	.	TGTGCCAGCAGTCCCCGACAGGGAGGGCCAGATACGCAGTATTTT	CASSPRQGGPDTQYF
TRBD1	TRBV5-4	TRBJ2-5	once	TGTGCCAGCAGGGGACAGGAGAACCAAGAGACCCAGTACTTC	CASRGQENQETQYF
.	TRBV7-9	TRBJ1-1	.	TGTGCCAGCAGCTTAACGGACCAGATGAACACTGAAGCTTTCTTT	CASSLTDQMNTEAFF
.	TRBV2	TRBJ1-4	.	TGTGCCAGCAGTGAGGGTCCCACCGGGGTTAAACTGTTTTTT	CASSEGPTGVKLFF
.	TRBV9	TRBJ2-2	.	TGTGCCAGCAGCGTAGCTTTGGGGGGCGAGTTTTCACCGCACACCGGGGAGCTGTTTTTT	CASSVALGGEFSPHTGELFF
.	TRBV6-5	TRBJ2-1	.	TGTGCCAGCAGCAATATGGGGAGCTCCTACAATGAGCAGTTCTTC	CASSNMGSSYNEQFF
.	TRBV6-4	TRBJ2-2	.	TGTGCCAGCCGAGAGGGGGACCGAGACACCGGGGAGCTGTTTTTT	CASREGDRDTGELFF
TRBD1	TRBV9	TRBJ1-2	.	TGTGCCAGCAGCGTTGAGGACAGGAGTTTCTATGGCTACACCTTC	CASSVEDRSFYGYTF
TRBD2	TRBV9	TRBJ2-1	.	TGTGCCAGCAGCGTGGCCAGCGGGGGGAACAATGAGCAGTTCTTC	CASSVASGGNNEQFF
.	TRBV28	TRBJ2-7	.	TGTGCCAGCAGGGATAGCTTAAGCTCCTACGAGCAGTACTTC	CASRDSLSSYEQYF
.	TRBV2	TRBJ2-7	.	TGTGCCAGCAAGAGGGGGGCGCCGACCTACGAGCAGTACTTC	CASKRGAPTYEQYF
.	TRBV4-1	TRBJ1-2	.	TGCGCCAGCAGCCAAGACGCGACAGGAGTTTATGGCTACACCTTC	CASSQDATGVYGYTF
.	TRBV5-8	TRBJ1-3	.	TGTGCCAGCAGCCTTGGACAGCTACGAGGAAACACCATATATTTT	CASSLGQLRGNTIYF
TRBD1	TRBV7-8	TRBJ1-1	.	TGTGCCAGCAGCCCAGGGACAGGGCGGGACACTGAAGCTTTCTTT	CASSPGTGRDTEAFF
.	TRBV10-2	TRBJ1-5	.	TGCGCCGGAGGGAGGGAGCAGCCCCAGCATTTT	CAGGREQPQHF
.	TRBV7-9	TRBJ1-4	.	TGTGCCAGCGGTGTAACTAATGAAAAACTGTTTTTT	CASGVTNEKLFF
.	TRBV5-4	TRBJ1-1	.	TGTGCCAGCAGCCGCGAAGGGACAACTGAAGCTTTCTTT	CASSREGTTEAFF
TRBD2	TRBV29-1	TRBJ2-2	.	TGCAGCGTTCGAAGGCTAGCGGACGCCGGGGAGCTGTTTTTT	CSVRRLADAGELFF
.	TRBV9	TRBJ1-4	few	TGTGCCAGCAGCGTTTCCGGGACGGCGAATGAAAAACTGTTTTTT	CASSVSGTANEKLFF
TRBD2	TRBV7-2	TRBJ2-7	few	TGTGCCAGCAGCTTAGCGCTACTAGCGGGGGACTCCTACGAGCAGTACTTC	CASSLALLAGDSYEQYF
.	TRBV2	TRBJ1-2	.	TGTGCCAGCAATCGAGCAATTTCGGGTGGCTACACCTTC	CASNRAISGGYTF
.	TRBV6-5	TRBJ1-4	.	TGTGCCAGCAGTAATTCTAATGAAAAACTGTTTTTT	CASSNSNEKLFF
.	TRBV6-6	TRBJ1-2	.	TGTGCCAGCAGTGGACTGAAGGACAGACTCTATGGCTACACCTTC	CASSGLKDRLYGYTF
TRBD2	TRBV12-3/TRBV12-4	TRBJ2-1	.	TGTGCCAGCAGTTTTAGCGGGGCGGGTGAGCAGTTCTTC	CASSFSGAGEQFF
TRBD1	TRBV28	TRBJ1-6	.	TGTGCCAGCAGTCATGCCGGGACAGGGAATTCACCCCTCCACTTT	CASSHAGTGNSPLHF
TRBD2	TRBV2	TRBJ2-7	.	TGTGCCAGCCTGCGGGAGTGGTACGAGCAGTACTTC	CASLREWYEQYF
TRBD1	TRBV28	TRBJ1-6	.	TGTGCCAGCAGTTTACGCCTACAGGGGGCTTCACCCCTCCACTTT	CASSLRLQGASPLHF
.	TRBV7-3	TRBJ2-5	.	TGTGCCAGCAGCTTAGGGTACCAAGAGACCCAGTACTTC	CASSLGYQETQYF
.	TRBV3-1/TRBV3-2	TRBJ2-7	.	TGTGCCAGCAGCCTTCCAGGGGCTAGCGGCTACGAGCAGTACTTC	CASSLPGASGYEQYF
.	TRBV19	TRBJ2-1	.	TGTGCCAGTAGCGGGAGAATCAACAATGAGCAGTTCTTC	CASSGRINNEQFF
.	TRBV28	TRBJ1-4	.	TGTGCCAGCAGCCCCCGCGGGGGGGGATCGGCTAATGAAAAACTGTTTTTT	CASSPRGGGSANEKLFF
TRBD2	TRBV6-1	TRBJ2-3	.	TGTGCCAGCAGTGGGGTAGCGGGGGGTGGCGCAGATACGCAGTATTTT	CASSGVAGGGADTQYF
.	TRBV30	TRBJ2-3	few	TGTGCCTGGAGCCCCTTAGCGCGGGGCACAGATACGCAGTATTTT	CAWSPLARGTDTQYF
.	TRBV6-1	TRBJ1-3	.	TGTGCCAGCAGTGACCCCACCATATATTTT	CASSDPTIYF
.	TRBV18	TRBJ2-5	.	TGTGCCAGCTCACCAAAGACCAGGTTCCAAGAGACCCAGTACTTC	CASSPKTRFQETQYF
.	TRBV5-1	TRBJ2-1	.	TGCGCCAGCAGCTTCCGGAATGAGCAGTTCTTC	CASSFRNEQFF
.	TRBV4-1	TRBJ2-3	.	TGCGCCAGCAGCCAAGAATCTGCGGACACAGATACGCAGTATTTT	CASSQESADTDTQYF
TRBD2	TRBV19	TRBJ2-7	.	TGTGCCAGTAGTAGGACGACTAGCGGGATGGCCGAGCAGTACTTC	CASSRTTSGMAEQYF
.	TRBV28	TRBJ2-5	.	TGTGCCAGCAGTTTTAGCGGACGTGAAGAGACCCAGTACTTC	CASSFSGREETQYF
.	TRBV18	TRBJ2-6	.	TGTGCCAGCTCACAAGGGGACCCAGGGGCCGTACCCTCTGGGGCCAACGTCCTGACTTTC	CASSQGDPGAVPSGANVLTF
.	TRBV18	TRBJ1-3	.	TGTGCCAGCTCACCTTATGACTCTAGCTCTGGAAACACCATATATTTT	CASSPYDSSSGNTIYF
.	TRBV12-5	TRBJ2-1	.	TGTGCTAGTGGTTTGGGTCCAGGGTACAATGAGCAGTTCTTC	CASGLGPGYNEQFF
.	TRBV5-5	TRBJ2-2	once	TGTGCCAGCAGCTTGCCCACTACCGGGGAGCTGTTTTTT	CASSLPTTGELFF
TRBD1	TRBV4-3	TRBJ2-3	few	TGCGCCAGCAGCCAACGACAGGGTCGGCCAGATACGCAGTATTTT	CASSQRQGRPDTQYF
.	TRBV28	TRBJ1-4	.	TGTGCCAGCAGTTCTACCCCGTTCGAAAAACTGTTTTTT	CASSSTPFEKLFF
TRBD2	TRBV5-4	TRBJ2-2	.	TGTGCCAGCAGCCGACTAGCAGTGAACACCGGGGAGCTGTTTTTT	CASSRLAVNTGELFF
TRBD1	TRBV4-2	TRBJ1-2	.	TGTGCCAGCAGCCAACCACCCTCCGGGACAGGTTATGGCTACACCTTC	CASSQPPSGTGYGYTF
.	TRBV9	TRBJ2-1	.	TGTGCCAGCAGCGTAGCCCCTGGTGAGCAGTTCTTC	CASSVAPGEQFF